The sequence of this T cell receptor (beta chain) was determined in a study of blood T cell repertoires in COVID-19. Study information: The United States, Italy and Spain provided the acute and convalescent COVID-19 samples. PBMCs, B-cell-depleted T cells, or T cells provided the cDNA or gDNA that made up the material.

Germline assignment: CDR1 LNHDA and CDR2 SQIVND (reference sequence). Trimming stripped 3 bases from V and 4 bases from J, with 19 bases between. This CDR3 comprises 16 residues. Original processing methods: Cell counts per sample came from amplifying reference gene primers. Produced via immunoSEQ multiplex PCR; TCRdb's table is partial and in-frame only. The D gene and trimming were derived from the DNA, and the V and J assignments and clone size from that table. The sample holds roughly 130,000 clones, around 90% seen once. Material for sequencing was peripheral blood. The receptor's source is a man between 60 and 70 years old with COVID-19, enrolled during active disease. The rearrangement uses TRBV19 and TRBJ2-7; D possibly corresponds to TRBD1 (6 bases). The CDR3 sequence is CASSIDPGERVYEQYF. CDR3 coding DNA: TGTGCCAGTAGTATCGACCCAGGGGAAAGGGTTTACGAGCAGTACTTC.